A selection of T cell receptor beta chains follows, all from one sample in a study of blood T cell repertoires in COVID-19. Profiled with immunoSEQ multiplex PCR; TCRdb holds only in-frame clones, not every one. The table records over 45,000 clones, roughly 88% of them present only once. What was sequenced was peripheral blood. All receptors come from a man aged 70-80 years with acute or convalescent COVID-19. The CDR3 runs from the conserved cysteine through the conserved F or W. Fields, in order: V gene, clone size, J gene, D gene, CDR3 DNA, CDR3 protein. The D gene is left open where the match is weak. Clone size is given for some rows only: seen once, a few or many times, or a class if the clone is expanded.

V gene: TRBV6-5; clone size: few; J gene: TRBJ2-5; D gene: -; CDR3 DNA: TGTGCCAGTCAAAGGGGTCTGTGGGAGACCCAGTACTTC; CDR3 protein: CASQRGLWETQYF
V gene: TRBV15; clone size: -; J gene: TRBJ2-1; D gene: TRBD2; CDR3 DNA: TGTGCCACCAGCAGACTAAGCGGGGGGGCCGCCTACAATGAGCAGTTCTTC; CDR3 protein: CATSRLSGGAAYNEQFF
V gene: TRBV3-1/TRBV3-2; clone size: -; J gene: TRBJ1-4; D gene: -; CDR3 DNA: TGTGCCAGCAGTCGGGGGTCAACTAATGAAAAACTGTTTTTT; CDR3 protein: CASSRGSTNEKLFF
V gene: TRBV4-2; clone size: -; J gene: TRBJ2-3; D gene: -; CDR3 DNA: TGTGCCAGCAGCCAAGATCGGGAGAACACAGATACGCAGTATTTT; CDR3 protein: CASSQDRENTDTQYF
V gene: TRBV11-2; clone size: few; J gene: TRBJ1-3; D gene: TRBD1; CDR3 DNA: TGTGCCAGCAGCCCGACAGGGCCGGGAAACACCATATATTTT; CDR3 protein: CASSPTGPGNTIYF
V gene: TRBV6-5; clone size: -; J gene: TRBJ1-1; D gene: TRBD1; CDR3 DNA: TGTGCCAGCAGTTTCGGGACAGGAGCGGACACTGAAGCTTTCTTT; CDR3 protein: CASSFGTGADTEAFF
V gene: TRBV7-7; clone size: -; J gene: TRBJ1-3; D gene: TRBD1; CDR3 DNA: TGTGCCAGCAGCTTATCACAGGGGCCTGGAAACACCATATATTTT; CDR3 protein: CASSLSQGPGNTIYF
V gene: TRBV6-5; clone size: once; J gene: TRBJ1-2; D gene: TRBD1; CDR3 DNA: TGTGCCAGCAGTCCCACGGGGACAGGGGTGCTTGGCTACACCTTC; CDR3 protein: CASSPTGTGVLGYTF
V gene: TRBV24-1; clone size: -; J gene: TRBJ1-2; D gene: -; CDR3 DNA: TGTGCCACCATGGACAGTAACTATGGCTACACCTTC; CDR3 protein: CATMDSNYGYTF
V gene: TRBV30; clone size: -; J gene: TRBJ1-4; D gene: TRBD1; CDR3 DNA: TGTGCCTGGAGGCGACCGGGACAGGGCAATGAAAAACTGTTTTTT; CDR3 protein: CAWRRPGQGNEKLFF